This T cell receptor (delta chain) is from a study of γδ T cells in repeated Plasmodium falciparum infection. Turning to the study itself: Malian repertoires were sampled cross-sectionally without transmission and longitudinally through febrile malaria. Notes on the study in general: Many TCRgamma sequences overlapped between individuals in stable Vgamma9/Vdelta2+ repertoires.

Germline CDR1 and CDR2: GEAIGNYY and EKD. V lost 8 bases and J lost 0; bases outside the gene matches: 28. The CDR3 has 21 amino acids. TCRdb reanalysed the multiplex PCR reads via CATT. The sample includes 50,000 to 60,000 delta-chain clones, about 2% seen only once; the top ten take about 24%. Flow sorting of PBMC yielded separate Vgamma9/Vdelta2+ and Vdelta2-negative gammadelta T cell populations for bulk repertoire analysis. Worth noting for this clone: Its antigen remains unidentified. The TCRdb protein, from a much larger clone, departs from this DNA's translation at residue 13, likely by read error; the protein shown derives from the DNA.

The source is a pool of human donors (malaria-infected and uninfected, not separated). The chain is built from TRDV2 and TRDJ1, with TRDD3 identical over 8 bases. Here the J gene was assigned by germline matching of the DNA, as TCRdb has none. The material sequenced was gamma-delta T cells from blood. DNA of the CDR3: TGTGCCTCCCGACCGAAATACCTTTACTACTGGGGGTTACGGGACACCGATAAACTCATCTTT. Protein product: CASRPKYLYYWGLRDTDKLIF.